This TCR beta chain is drawn from a study of T-cell reconstitution after alpha-beta-depleted transplantation in children. Study-level findings and limits: Roughly two months post-transplant, alpha-beta T cells reportedly originated from several hundred graft clones that had expanded. After one year, T-cell counts and TCRbeta diversity mostly came from new T cells.

With 0 bases removed from V and 7 bases from J, the gap between germline ends came to 7 bases. CDR3 length: 12 residues. Germline CDR1 is SGHVS and CDR2 is FQNEAQ. About this clonotype itself: Its antigen is currently unknown.

As it was prepared, the TCRbeta library received unique molecular identifiers. One entry per CDR3 protein results from TCRdb running MiXCR on the PCR reads. This sample has under 250,000 distinct CDR3 sequences, with 6.6% found just once. The sequence was obtained from a boy aged 2 to 9 with acute lymphoblastic leukemia, due to receive a stem cell transplant. Here the sequenced sample was PBMCs, taken before TCRalphabeta/CD19-depleted stem cell transplant. The chain joins TRBV7-8 to TRBJ2-7, with D hard to call. Here the CDR3 DNA reads TGTGCCAGCAGCTTAGCGATGGGAGAGCAGTACTTC. Protein sequence: CASSLAMGEQYF. The full variable domain, completed using reference TRBV7-8 and TRBJ2-7, is GAGVSQSPRYKVAKRGQDVALRCDPISGHVSLFWYQQALGQGPEFLTYFQNEAQLDKSGLPSDRFFAERPEGSVSTLKIQRTQQEDSAVYLCASSLAMGEQYFGPGTRLTVT.